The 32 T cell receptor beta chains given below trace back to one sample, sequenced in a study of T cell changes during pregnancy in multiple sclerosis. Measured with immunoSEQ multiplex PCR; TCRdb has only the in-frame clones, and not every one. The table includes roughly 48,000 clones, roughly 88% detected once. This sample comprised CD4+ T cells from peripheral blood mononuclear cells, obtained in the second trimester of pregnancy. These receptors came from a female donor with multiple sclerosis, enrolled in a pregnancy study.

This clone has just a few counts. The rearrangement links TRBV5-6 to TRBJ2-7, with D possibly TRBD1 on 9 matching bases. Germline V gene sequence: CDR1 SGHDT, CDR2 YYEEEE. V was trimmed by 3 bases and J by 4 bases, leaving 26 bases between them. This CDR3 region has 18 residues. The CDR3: CASSSGVRGGTGQYEQYF. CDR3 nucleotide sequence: TGTGCCAGCAGCTCGGGGGTTCGGGGGGGGACAGGGCAATACGAGCAGTACTTC.

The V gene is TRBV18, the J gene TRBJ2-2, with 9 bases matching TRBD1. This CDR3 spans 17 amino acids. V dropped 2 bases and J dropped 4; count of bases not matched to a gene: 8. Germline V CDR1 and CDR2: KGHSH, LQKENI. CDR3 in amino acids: CASSPKARQGGTGELFF. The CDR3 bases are TGTGCCAGCTCACCAAAAGCGCGACAGGGGGGCACCGGGGAGCTGTTTTTT.

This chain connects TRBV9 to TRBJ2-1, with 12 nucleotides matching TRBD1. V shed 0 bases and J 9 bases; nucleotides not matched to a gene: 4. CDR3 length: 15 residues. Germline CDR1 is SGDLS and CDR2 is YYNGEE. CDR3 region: CASSVVGTGGGEQFF. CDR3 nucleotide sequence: TGTGCCAGCAGCGTAGTAGGGACAGGGGGCGGTGAGCAGTTCTTC.

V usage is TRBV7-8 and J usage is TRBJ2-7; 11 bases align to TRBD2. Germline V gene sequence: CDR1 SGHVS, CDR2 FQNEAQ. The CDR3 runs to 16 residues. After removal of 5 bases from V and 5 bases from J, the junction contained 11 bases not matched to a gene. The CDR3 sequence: CASSLQAPGLADEQYF. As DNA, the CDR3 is TGTGCCAGCAGCCTACAGGCTCCGGGACTAGCGGACGAGCAGTACTTC.

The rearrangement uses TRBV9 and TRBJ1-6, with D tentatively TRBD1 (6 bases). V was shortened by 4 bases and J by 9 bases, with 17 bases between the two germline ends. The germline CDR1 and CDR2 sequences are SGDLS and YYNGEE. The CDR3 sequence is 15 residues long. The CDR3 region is CASSLDSNWRSPLHF. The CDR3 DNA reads TGTGCCAGCAGCTTGGACAGTAATTGGCGTTCACCCCTCCACTTT.

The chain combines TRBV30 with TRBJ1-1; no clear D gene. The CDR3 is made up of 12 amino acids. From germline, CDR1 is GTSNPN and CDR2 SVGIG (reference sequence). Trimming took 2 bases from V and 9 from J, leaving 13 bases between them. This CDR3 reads CAWSRYQRQAFF. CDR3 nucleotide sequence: TGTGCCTGGAGTAGGTATCAGCGGCAAGCTTTCTTT.

In DNA form, the CDR3 reads TGCGCCAGCAGCTTGACTAGCGGGAGTGGGACCGGGGAGCTGTTTTTT. It codes for CASSLTSGSGTGELFF. The chain uses TRBV5-1 and TRBJ2-2; 11 bases align to TRBD2. J gave up 5 bases and V 1 base, and 4 bases lay outside the gene matches. The CDR3 has 16 amino acids. Germline CDR1 reads SGHRS; CDR2 reads YFSETQ.

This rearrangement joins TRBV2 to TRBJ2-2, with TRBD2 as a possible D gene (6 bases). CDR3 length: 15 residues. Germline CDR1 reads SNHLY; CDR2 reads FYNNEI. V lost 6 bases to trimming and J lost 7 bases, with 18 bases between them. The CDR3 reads CASRVSFAGNGELFF. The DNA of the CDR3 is TGTGCCAGCAGAGTGTCATTCGCGGGGAACGGGGAGCTGTTTTTT.

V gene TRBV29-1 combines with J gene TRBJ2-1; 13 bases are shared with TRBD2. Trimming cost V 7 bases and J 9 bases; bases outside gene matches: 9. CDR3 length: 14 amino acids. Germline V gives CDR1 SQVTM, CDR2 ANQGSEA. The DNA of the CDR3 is TGCAGCGACCTAGGACTAGCGGGAGTCGGTGAGCAGTTCTTC. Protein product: CSDLGLAGVGEQFF.

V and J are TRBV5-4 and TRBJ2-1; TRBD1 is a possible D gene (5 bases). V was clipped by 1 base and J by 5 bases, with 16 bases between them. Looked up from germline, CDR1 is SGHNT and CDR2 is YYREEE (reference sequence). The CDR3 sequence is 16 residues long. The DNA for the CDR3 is TGTGCCAGCAGCTTGTTTGGTGGCCCAGGGAACAATGAGCAGTTCTTC. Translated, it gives CASSLFGGPGNNEQFF.

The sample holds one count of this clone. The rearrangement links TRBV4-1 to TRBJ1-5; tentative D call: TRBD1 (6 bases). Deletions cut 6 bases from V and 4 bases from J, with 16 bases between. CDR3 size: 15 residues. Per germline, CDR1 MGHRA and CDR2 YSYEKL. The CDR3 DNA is TGCGCCAGCAGTCTTAGCAGGGGAGGGAATCAGCCCCAGCATTTT. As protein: CASSLSRGGNQPQHF.

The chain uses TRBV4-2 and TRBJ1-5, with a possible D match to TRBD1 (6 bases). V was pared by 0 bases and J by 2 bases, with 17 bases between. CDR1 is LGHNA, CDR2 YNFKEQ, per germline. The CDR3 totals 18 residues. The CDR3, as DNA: TGTGCCAGCAGCCAAGAGAGTGGGGGGGGCGCGGGCAATCAGCCCCAGCATTTT. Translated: CASSQESGGGAGNQPQHF.

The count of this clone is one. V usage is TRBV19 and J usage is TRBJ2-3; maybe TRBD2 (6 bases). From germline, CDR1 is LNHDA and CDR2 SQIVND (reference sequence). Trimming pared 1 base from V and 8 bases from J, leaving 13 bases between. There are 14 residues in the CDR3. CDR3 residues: CASSIVGGYRTQYF. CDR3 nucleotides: TGTGCCAGTAGTATAGTTGGGGGGTACCGTACGCAGTATTTT.

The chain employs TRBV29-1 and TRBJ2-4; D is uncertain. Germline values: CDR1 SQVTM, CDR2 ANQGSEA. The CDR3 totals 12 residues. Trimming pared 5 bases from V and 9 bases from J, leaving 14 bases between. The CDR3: CSVPPLRSIQYF. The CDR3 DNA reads TGCAGCGTTCCCCCATTACGGAGCATTCAGTACTTC.

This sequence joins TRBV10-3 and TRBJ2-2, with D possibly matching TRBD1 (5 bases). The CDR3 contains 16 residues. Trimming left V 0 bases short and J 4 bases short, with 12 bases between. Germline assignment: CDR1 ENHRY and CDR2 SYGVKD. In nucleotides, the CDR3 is TGTGCCATCAGTGAGTCTTTAGGGGCTGGCACCGGGGAGCTGTTTTTT. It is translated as CAISESLGAGTGELFF.

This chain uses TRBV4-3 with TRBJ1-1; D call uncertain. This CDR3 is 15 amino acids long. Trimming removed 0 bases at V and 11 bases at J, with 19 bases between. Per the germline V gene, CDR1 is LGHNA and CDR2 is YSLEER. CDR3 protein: CASSQDPYSEIRAFF. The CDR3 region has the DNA TGCGCCAGCAGCCAAGATCCTTACAGTGAAATAAGGGCTTTCTTT.

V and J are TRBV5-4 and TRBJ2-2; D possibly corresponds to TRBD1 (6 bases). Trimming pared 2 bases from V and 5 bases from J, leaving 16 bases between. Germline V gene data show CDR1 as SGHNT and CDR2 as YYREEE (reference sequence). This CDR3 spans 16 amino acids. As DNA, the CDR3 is TGTGCCAGCAGCTTAGGGACACTCCCGGGGACCGGGGAGCTGTTTTTT. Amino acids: CASSLGTLPGTGELFF.

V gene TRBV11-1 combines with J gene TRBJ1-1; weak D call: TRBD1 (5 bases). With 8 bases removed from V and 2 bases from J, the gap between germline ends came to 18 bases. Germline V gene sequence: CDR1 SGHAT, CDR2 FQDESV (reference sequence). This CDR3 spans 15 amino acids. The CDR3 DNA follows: TGTGCCAGCGGGGACTTGTGGGGTAGTAACACTGAAGCTTTCTTT. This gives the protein CASGDLWGSNTEAFF.

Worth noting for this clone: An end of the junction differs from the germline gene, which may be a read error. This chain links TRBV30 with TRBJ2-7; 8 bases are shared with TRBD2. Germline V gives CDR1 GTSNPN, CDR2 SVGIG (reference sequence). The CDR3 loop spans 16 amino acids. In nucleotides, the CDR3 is TGTGCCTGGAGTGTACTAGGTGGGGTAGCGGGAAAAATGTTAGACTTC. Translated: CAWSVLGGVAGKMLDF.

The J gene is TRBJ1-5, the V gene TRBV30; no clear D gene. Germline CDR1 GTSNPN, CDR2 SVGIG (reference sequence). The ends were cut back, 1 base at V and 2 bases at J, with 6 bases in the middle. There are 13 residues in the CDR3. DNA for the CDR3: TGTGCCTGGAGTGGCCAGGGCAATCAGCCCCAGCATTTT. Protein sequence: CAWSGQGNQPQHF.

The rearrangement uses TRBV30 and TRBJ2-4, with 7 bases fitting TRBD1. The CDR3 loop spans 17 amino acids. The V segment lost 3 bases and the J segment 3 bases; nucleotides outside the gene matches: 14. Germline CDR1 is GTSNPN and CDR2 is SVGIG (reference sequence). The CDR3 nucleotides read TGTGCCTGGAGGGACAGGTTGGAATCTGGGTACAAAAACATTCAGTACTTC. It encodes CAWRDRLESGYKNIQYF.

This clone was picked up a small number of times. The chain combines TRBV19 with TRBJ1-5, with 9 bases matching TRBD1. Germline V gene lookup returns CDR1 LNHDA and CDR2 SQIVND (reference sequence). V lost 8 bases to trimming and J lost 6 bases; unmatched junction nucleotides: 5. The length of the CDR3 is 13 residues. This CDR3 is CASGTGKPQPQHF. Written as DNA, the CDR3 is TGTGCCAGTGGGACAGGGAAGCCTCAGCCCCAGCATTTT.

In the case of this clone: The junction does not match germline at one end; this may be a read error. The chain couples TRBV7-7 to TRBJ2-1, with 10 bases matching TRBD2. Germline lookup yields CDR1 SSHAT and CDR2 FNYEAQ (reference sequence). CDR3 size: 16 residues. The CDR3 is CASSLGASGSGNEQFF. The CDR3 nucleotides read TGTGCTAGCAGCTTAGGGGCTAGCGGGAGCGGGAATGAGCAGTTCTTC.

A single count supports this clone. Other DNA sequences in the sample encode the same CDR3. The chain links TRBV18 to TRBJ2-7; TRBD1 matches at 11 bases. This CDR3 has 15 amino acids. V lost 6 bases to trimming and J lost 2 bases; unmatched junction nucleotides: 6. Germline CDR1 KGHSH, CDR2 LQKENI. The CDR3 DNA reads TGTGCCAGCTCCCCCGGGACAGGGGGACCCTACGAGCAGTACTTC. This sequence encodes CASSPGTGGPYEQYF.

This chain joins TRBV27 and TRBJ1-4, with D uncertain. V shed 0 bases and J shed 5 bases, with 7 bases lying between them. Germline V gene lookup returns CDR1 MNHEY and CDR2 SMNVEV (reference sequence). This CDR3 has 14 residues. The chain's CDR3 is CASSLSGSNEKLFF. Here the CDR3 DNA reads TGTGCCAGCAGTTTATCCGGTTCAAATGAAAAACTGTTTTTT.

CDR3 bases: TGTGCCAGCAGCTCCCTAAGTGCCGGGGAGCTGTTTTTT. It translates to CASSSLSAGELFF. The rearrangement links TRBV28 to TRBJ2-2; D is undetermined. The V gene's germline CDR1 is MDHEN and CDR2 SYDVKM. Trimming stripped 6 bases from V and 6 bases from J, with 11 bases between. This CDR3 has 13 amino acids.

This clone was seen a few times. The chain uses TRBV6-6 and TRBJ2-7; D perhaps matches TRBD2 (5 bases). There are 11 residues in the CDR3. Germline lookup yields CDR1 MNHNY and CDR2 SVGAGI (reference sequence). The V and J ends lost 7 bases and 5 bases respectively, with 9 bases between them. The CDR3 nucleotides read TGTGCCAGCACCGGGGTCGACGAGCAGTACTTC. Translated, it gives CASTGVDEQYF.

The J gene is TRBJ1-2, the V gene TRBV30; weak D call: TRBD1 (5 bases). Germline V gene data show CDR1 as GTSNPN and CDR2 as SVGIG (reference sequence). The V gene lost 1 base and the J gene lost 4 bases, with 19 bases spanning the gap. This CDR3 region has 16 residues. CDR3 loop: CAWSARRQLGAYGYTF. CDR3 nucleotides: TGTGCCTGGAGTGCCCGCCGCCAGCTAGGGGCCTATGGCTACACCTTC.

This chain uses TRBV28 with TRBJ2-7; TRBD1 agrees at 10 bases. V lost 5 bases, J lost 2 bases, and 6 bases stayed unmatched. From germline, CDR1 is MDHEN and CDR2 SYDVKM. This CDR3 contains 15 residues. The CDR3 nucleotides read TGTGCCAGCAGTGCGCCGGGACAGGGGACCTACGAGCAGTACTTC. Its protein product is CASSAPGQGTYEQYF. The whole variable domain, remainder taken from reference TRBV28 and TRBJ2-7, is DVKVTQSSRYLVKRTGEKVFLECVQDMDHENMFWYRQDPGLGLRLIYFSYDVKMKEKGDIPEGYSVSREKKERFSLILESASTNQTSMYLCASSAPGQGTYEQYFGPGTRLTVT.

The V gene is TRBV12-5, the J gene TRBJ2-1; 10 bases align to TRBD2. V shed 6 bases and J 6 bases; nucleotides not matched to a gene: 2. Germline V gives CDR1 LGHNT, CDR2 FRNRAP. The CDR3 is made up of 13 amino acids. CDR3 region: CASGLAGVNEQFF. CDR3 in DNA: TGTGCTAGTGGGCTAGCGGGAGTCAATGAGCAGTTCTTC. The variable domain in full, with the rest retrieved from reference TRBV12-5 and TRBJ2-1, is DARVTQTPRHKVTEMGQEVTMRCQPILGHNTVFWYRQTMMQGLELLAYFRNRAPLDDSGMPKDRFSAEMPDATLATLKIQPSEPRDSAVYFCASGLAGVNEQFFGPGTRLTVL.

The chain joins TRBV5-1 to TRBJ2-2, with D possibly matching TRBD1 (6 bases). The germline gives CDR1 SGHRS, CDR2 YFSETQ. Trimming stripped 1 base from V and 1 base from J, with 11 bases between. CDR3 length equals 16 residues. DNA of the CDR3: TGCGCCAGCAGCTTGTTCGAGACAGGGAACACCGGGGAGCTGTTTTTT. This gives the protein CASSLFETGNTGELFF.

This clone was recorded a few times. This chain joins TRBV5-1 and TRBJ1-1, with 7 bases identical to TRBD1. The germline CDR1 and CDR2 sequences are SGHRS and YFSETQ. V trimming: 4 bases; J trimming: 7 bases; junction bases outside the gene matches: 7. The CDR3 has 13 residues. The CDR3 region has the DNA TGCGCCAGCAGCCACGGACAGGCCCTTGAAGCTTTCTTT. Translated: CASSHGQALEAFF.